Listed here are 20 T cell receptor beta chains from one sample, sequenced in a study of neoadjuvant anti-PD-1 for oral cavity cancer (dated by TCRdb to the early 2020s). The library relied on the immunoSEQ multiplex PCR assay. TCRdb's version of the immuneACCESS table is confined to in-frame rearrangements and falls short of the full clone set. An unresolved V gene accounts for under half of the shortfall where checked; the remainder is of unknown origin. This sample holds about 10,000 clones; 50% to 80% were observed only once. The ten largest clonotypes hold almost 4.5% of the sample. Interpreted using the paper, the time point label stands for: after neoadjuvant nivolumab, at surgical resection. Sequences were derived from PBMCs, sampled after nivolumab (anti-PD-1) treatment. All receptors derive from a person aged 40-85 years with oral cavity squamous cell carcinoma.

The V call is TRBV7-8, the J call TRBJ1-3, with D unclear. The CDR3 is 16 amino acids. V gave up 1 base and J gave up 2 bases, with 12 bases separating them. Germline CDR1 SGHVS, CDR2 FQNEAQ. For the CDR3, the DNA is TGTGCCAGCAGCTTAGGACCAAGGGTGGCTGGAAACACCATATATTTT. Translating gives CASSLGPRVAGNTIYF.

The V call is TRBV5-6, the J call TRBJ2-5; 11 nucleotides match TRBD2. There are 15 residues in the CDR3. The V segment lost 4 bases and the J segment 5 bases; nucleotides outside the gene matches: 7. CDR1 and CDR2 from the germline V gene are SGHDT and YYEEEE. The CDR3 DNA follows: TGTGCCAGCAGCAGGGCCACTAGCGGGAGTGAGACCCAGTACTTC. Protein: CASSRATSGSETQYF.

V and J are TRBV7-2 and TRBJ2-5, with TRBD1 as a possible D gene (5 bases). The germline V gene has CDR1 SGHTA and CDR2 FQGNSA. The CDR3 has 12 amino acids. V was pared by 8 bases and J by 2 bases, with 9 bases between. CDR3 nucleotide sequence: TGTGCCAGCTCAGGGCTTCAAGAGACCCAGTACTTC. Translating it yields CASSGLQETQYF. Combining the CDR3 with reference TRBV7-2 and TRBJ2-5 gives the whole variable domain GAGVSQSPSNKVTEKGKDVELRCDPISGHTALYWYRQSLGQGLEFLIYFQGNSAPDKSGLPSDRFSAERTGGSVSTLTIQRTQQEDSAVYLCASSGLQETQYFGPGTRLLVL.

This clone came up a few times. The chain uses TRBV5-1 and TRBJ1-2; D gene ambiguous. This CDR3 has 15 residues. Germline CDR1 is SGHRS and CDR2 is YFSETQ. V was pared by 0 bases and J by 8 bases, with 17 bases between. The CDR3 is CASSLADGPMEGYTF. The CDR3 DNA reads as TGCGCCAGCAGCTTGGCGGACGGACCTATGGAAGGCTACACCTTC.

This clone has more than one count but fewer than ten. This CDR3 reads CATPDKRYGYTF. The CDR3 nucleotides are TGCGCCACCCCCGACAAGCGGTATGGCTACACCTTC. The rearrangement joins TRBV10-1 to TRBJ1-2; unclear D gene. V was cut by 10 bases and J by 5 bases, with 14 bases left in between. Looked up from germline, CDR1 is WNHNN and CDR2 is SYGVQD (reference sequence). This CDR3 region has 12 residues.

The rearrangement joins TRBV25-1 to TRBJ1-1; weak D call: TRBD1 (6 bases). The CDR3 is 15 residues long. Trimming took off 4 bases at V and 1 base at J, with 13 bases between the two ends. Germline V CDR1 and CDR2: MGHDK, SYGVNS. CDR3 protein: CASSAQGWKNTEAFF. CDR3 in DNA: TGTGCCAGCAGTGCTCAGGGGTGGAAGAACACTGAAGCTTTCTTT.

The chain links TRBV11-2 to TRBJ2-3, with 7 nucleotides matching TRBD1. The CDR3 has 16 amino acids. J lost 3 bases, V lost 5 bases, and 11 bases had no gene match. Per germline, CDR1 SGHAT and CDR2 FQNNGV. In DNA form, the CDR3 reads TGTGCCAGCAGCCCTGACAGGGCCGTTTCGACAGATACGCAGTATTTT. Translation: CASSPDRAVSTDTQYF.

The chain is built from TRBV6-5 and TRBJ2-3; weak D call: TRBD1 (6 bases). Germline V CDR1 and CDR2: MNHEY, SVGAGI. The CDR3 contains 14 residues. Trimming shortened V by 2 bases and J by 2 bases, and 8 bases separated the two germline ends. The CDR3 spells CASSYDRFTDTQYF. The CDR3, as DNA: TGTGCCAGCAGTTACGACAGGTTCACAGATACGCAGTATTTT.

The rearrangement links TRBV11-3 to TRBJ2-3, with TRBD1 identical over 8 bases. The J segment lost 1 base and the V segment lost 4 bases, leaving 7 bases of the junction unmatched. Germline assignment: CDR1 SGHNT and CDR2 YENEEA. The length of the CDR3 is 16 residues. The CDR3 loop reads CASSSRGQGRTDTQYF. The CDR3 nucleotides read TGTGCCAGCAGCTCGAGAGGACAGGGACGCACAGATACGCAGTATTTT.

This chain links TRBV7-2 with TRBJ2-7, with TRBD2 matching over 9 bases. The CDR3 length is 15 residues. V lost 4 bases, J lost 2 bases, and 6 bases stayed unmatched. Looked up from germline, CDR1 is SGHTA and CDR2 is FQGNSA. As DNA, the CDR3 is TGTGCCAGCAGCTCCAGACTAGCGGTACCCTACGAGCAGTACTTC. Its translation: CASSSRLAVPYEQYF.

CDR3 sequence reads: CASSPWAGDVNEQYF. CDR3 coding DNA: TGTGCCAGCAGCCCGTGGGCGGGAGATGTCAACGAGCAGTACTTC. This rearrangement joins TRBV7-9 to TRBJ2-7; 7 nucleotides align to TRBD2. V gave up 5 bases and J gave up 5 bases; unmatched junction bases: 12. CDR1 SEHNR and CDR2 FQNEAQ come from the germline V gene (reference sequence). CDR3 length: 15 residues.

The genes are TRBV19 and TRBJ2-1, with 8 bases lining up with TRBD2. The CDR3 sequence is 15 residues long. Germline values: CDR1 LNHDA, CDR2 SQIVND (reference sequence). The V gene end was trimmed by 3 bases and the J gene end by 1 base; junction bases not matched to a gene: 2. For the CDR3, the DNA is TGTGCCAGTAGTATTAGCGGGATTTCCTACAATGAGCAGTTCTTC. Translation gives CASSISGISYNEQFF. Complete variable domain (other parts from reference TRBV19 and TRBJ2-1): DGGITQSPKYLFRKEGQNVTLSCEQNLNHDAMYWYRQDPGQGLRLIYYSQIVNDFQKGDIAEGYSVSREKKESFPLTVTSAQKNPTAFYLCASSISGISYNEQFFGPGTRLTVL.

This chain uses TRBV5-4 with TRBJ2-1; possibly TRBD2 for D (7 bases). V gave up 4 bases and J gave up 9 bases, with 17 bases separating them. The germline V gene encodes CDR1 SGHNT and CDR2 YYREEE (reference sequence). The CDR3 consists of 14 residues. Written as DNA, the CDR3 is TGTGCCAGCAGCCGGGGAGGGGGAGCTGGTGAGCAGTTCTTC. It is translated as CASSRGGGAGEQFF.

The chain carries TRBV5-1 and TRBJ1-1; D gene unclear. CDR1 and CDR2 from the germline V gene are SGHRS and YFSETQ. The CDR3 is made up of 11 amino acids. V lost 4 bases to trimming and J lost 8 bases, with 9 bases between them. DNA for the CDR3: TGCGCCAGCAGCCAGACCTCCGAAGCTTTCTTT. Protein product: CASSQTSEAFF. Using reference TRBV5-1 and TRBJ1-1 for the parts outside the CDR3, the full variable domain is KAGVTQTPRYLIKTRGQQVTLSCSPISGHRSVSWYQQTPGQGLQFLFEYFSETQRNKGNFPGRFSGRQFSNSRSEMNVSTLELGDSALYLCASSQTSEAFFGQGTRLTVV.

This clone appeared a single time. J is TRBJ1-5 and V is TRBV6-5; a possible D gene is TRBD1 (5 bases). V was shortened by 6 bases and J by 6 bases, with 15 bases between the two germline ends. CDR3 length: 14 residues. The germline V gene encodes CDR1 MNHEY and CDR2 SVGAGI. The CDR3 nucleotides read TGTGCCAGCAGGGGACGGACGGCTGGTCAGCCCCAGCATTTT. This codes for CASRGRTAGQPQHF.

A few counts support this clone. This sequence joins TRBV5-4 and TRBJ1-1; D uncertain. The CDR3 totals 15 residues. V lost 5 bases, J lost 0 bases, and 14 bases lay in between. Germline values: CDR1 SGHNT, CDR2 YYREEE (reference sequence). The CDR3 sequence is CASSPDSFMNTEAFF. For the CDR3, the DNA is TGTGCCAGCAGTCCGGACTCCTTCATGAACACTGAAGCTTTCTTT.

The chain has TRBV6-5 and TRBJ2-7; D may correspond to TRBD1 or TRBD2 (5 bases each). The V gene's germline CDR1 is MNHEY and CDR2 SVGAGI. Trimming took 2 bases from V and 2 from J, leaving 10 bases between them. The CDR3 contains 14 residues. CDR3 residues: CASSYNRGAYEQYF. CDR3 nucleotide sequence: TGTGCCAGCAGTTACAACAGAGGGGCCTACGAGCAGTACTTC.

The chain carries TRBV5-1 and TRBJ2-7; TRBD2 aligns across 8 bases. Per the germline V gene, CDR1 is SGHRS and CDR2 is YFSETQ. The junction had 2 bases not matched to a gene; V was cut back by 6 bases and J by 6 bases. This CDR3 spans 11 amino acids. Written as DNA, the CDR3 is TGCGCCAGCACAAGCGGGGGCGAGCAGTACTTC. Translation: CASTSGGEQYF.

The DNA for the CDR3 is TGTGCCAGCAGTGACGGGGGGAAACAGCCCCAGCATTTT. Translating gives CASSDGGKQPQHF. The genes are TRBV6-4 and TRBJ1-5; D possibly corresponds to TRBD1 (5 bases). The CDR3 extends over 13 amino acids. Trimming shortened V by 2 bases and J by 7 bases, and 9 bases separated the two germline ends. Germline lookup yields CDR1 MRHNA and CDR2 SNTAGT.

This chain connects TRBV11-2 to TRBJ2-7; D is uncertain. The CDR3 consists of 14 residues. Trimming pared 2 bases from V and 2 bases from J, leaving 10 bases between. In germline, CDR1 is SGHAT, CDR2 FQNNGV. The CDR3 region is CASSLSPGPYEQYF. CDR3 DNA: TGTGCCAGCAGCTTAAGTCCCGGCCCCTACGAGCAGTACTTC.